Reported below is one T cell receptor (beta chain). The sample originates from a study of cytomegalovirus exposure and HLA in healthy donors. PCR involved 60 Vbeta and 13 Jbeta primers. Clones were read by immunoSEQ multiplex PCR, and TCRdb kept only the in-frame ones, dropping some. There are a few hundred thousand clones in the sample; 65% to 90% occur only once, and 1.4% lies in the top ten. The junction had 1 base not matched to a gene; V was cut back by 4 bases and J by 2 bases. This CDR3 has 15 residues. Germline V gene sequence: CDR1 SEHNR, CDR2 FQNEAQ (reference sequence). The clonotype originates from a girl aged 5 to 17 in good health and CMV-seronegative. The sequenced sample consisted of PBMCs. The V gene is TRBV7-9, the J gene TRBJ2-1; TRBD2 aligns across 11 bases. CDR3 bases: TGTGCCAGCAGCTCTAGCGGGAGGACCTACAATGAGCAGTTCTTC. This encodes CASSSSGRTYNEQFF.